The text below deals with one TCR beta chain. V lost 0 bases and J 2 bases, leaving 13 bases between the germline ends. The V gene's germline CDR1 is LGHNA and CDR2 YNFKEQ. CDR3 size: 16 residues. In the original workflow: Estimated nucleated cell counts came from reference gene primer amplification. Sequenced by immunoSEQ multiplex PCR; TCRdb stores in-frame clones only, minus some. V, J and clone size were drawn from that table, and D and trimming were deduced from the DNA. Found here are a few hundred thousand clones, about 88% of them singletons; the top ten hold about 2.9%. This sample is drawn from a study of blood T cell repertoires in COVID-19. For the study at large: Material from acute and convalescent COVID-19 was sourced from the United States, Italy and Spain. T cells, B-cell-depleted T cells, or PBMCs supplied cDNA or gDNA.

The rearrangement joins TRBV4-2 to TRBJ2-5; D is undetermined. This receptor was obtained from a man between 60 and 75 years old with acute or convalescent COVID-19. The sample taken for sequencing was peripheral blood. The CDR3 DNA follows: TGTGCCAGCAGCCAAGAATTCGCTAGACCTCAAGAGACCCAGTACTTC. Its protein product is CASSQEFARPQETQYF.